The 18 T cell receptor beta chains below were found in one sample sequenced in a study of Ad26.COV2.S vaccination and SARS-CoV-2 variants. Treatment of the sample: roughly 18 received Ad26.COV2.S at low or high dose, single or two shots; about 5 received placebo; per-sample allocation not given. Material that was analyzed had been drawn on day 63 after the first vaccine or placebo injection. Produced via immunoSEQ multiplex PCR; TCRdb's table is partial and in-frame only. The sample holds approximately 360,000 clones, 80% to 90% seen once. The input for sequencing was peripheral blood, taken in a trial of Ad26.COV2.S vaccine versus placebo. These receptors came from a person between 18 and 60 years old who received the Ad26.COV2.S COVID-19 vaccine or a placebo.

The rearrangement joins TRBV29-1 to TRBJ2-5; the match to TRBD2 covers 10 bases. The CDR3 sequence is 12 residues long. The junction had 3 bases not matched to a gene; V was cut back by 8 bases and J by 3 bases. From germline, CDR1 is SQVTM and CDR2 ANQGSEA. The CDR3 DNA is TGCAGCTCTCTAGCGGGGGAAGAGACCCAGTACTTC. Translated: CSSLAGEETQYF.

This chain uses TRBV7-9 with TRBJ1-1; possibly TRBD1 for D (6 bases). The ends were cut back, 5 bases at V and 3 bases at J, with 10 bases in the middle. This CDR3 has 13 residues. Germline V gene lookup returns CDR1 SEHNR and CDR2 FQNEAQ (reference sequence). CDR3 loop: CASSPTGYTEAFF. As DNA, the CDR3 is TGTGCCAGCAGCCCAACAGGGTACACTGAAGCTTTCTTT.

This sequence joins TRBV7-2 and TRBJ2-1; weak D call: TRBD2 (5 bases). Germline V CDR1 and CDR2: SGHTA, FQGNSA. Trimming stripped 3 bases from V and 0 bases from J, with 9 bases between. The CDR3 is 15 residues long. Here the CDR3 reads CASSLDWTSYNEQFF. The CDR3 nucleotides are TGTGCCAGCAGCTTGGACTGGACCTCCTACAATGAGCAGTTCTTC.

Only one count was recorded for this clone. The rearrangement joins TRBV18 to TRBJ2-5; D call uncertain. V lost 5 bases and J lost 1, with 8 bases in between. The length of the CDR3 is 13 residues. Germline CDR1 is KGHSH and CDR2 is LQKENI. CDR3 coding DNA: TGTGCCAGCTCAGTGACCTCCCAAGAGACCCAGTACTTC. This gives the protein CASSVTSQETQYF. Supplemented by reference TRBV18 and TRBJ2-5, the full variable domain reads NAGVMQNPRHLVRRRGQEARLRCSPMKGHSHVYWYRQLPEEGLKFMVYLQKENIIDESGMPKERFSAEFPKEGPSILRIQQVVRGDSAAYFCASSVTSQETQYFGPGTRLLVL.

The V and J genes are TRBV5-4 and TRBJ2-7; D possibly corresponds to TRBD1 (6 bases). The CDR3 spans 15 residues. V was clipped by 0 bases and J by 1 base, with 11 bases between them. Germline V gene sequence: CDR1 SGHNT, CDR2 YYREEE (reference sequence). CDR3 residues: CASSLGWQGSYEQYF. As DNA, the CDR3 is TGTGCCAGCAGCTTGGGTTGGCAGGGGTCCTACGAGCAGTACTTC.

This clone was recorded only once. The rearrangement links TRBV9 to TRBJ2-5; D is undetermined. The length of the CDR3 is 14 residues. Germline CDR1 SGDLS, CDR2 YYNGEE. Trimming left V 0 bases short and J 0 bases short, with 6 bases between. The CDR3 DNA follows: TGTGCCAGCAGCGTAGTGGCTAACCAAGAGACCCAGTACTTC. The encoded protein is CASSVVANQETQYF.

The gene calls are TRBV11-2 and TRBJ2-5; either TRBD1 or TRBD2 may fit D (5 bases each). The CDR3 contains 16 residues. Trimming shortened V by 2 bases and J by 1 base, and 14 bases separated the two germline ends. CDR1 and CDR2 from the germline V gene are SGHAT and FQNNGV. The CDR3 sequence is CASSLYGTPLQETQYF. The DNA of the CDR3 is TGTGCCAGCAGCTTATATGGGACCCCTCTCCAAGAGACCCAGTACTTC.

This rearrangement joins TRBV14 to TRBJ2-4; D possibly matches TRBD1 or TRBD2 (5 bases each). Per germline, CDR1 SGHDN and CDR2 FVKESK. The CDR3 is 14 amino acids. Between the trimmed V and J ends, which lost 3 bases and 6 bases, there was a span of 12 bases. The CDR3 DNA reads as TGTGCCAGCAGCCAGGGCCTGGGGGTAAACATTCAGTACTTC. Amino acids: CASSQGLGVNIQYF. The full variable domain, rest sourced from reference TRBV14 and TRBJ2-4, is EAGVTQFPSHSVIEKGQTVTLRCDPISGHDNLYWYRRVMGKEIKFLLHFVKESKQDESGMPNNRFLAERTGGTYSTLKVQPAELEDSGVYFCASSQGLGVNIQYFGAGTRLSVL.

V and J are TRBV24-1 and TRBJ2-5; 7 bases are shared with TRBD1. V was clipped by 4 bases and J by 2 bases; unmatched bases: 6. CDR1 and CDR2 from the germline V gene are KGHDR and SFDVKD. The CDR3 is 15 residues long. CDR3 nucleotide sequence: TGTGCCACCAGTGACCAGACAGGGCCGCAAGAGACCCAGTACTTC. It translates to CATSDQTGPQETQYF.

V gene TRBV7-8 combines with J gene TRBJ2-7, with D hard to call. V lost 3 bases and J 2 bases, leaving 8 bases between the germline ends. Looked up from germline, CDR1 is SGHVS and CDR2 is FQNEAQ. This CDR3 is 13 amino acids long. As DNA, the CDR3 is TGTGCCAGCAGCTTCGCAGAAGCCTACGAGCAGTACTTC. This translates into CASSFAEAYEQYF.

This chain uses TRBV19 with TRBJ2-3; no firm D call. Trimming shortened V by 5 bases and J by 4 bases, and 13 bases separated the two germline ends. The CDR3 spans 14 residues. CDR1 and CDR2 (germline): LNHDA, SQIVND (reference sequence). The DNA of the CDR3 is TGTGCCAGTAGTCTGCGACACCCAGCAGATACGCAGTATTTT. This sequence encodes CASSLRHPADTQYF.

V and J are TRBV21-1 and TRBJ2-7. TRBV21-1 is shown as a pseudogene. The CDR3 spans 17 residues. The CDR3 here is CATKVGKGLEGRDSAYF. The CDR3 bases are TGTGCCACCAAAGTAGGAAAAGGGCTAGAGGGGCGAGACTCCGCGTACTTC.

CDR3 bases: TGTGCCATCAGTGATCTGAGCAAACTTGGCTACACCTTC. Amino acids: CAISDLSKLGYTF. The V call is TRBV10-3, the J call TRBJ1-2; D is unclear. Germline CDR1 and CDR2: ENHRY and SYGVKD. The ends were cut back, 3 bases at V and 7 bases at J, with 12 bases in the middle. The CDR3 length is 13 residues.

This chain uses TRBV9 with TRBJ2-7, with D unclear. Germline V gene lookup returns CDR1 SGDLS and CDR2 YYNGEE. V shed 3 bases and J shed 5 bases, with 9 bases lying between them. The CDR3 runs 12 residues. As DNA, the CDR3 is TGTGCCAGCAGCGGTCGCCGTAACGAGCAGTACTTC. It codes for CASSGRRNEQYF.

About this clone itself: This sample also contains other DNA sequences that code for the same CDR3. The chain joins TRBV11-2 to TRBJ2-7, with D unclear. V was clipped by 3 bases and J by 3 bases, with 3 bases between them. CDR3 length equals 11 residues. Germline V lookup: CDR1 SGHAT, CDR2 FQNNGV. The DNA of the CDR3 is TGTGCCAGCAGCTTTAGCTACGAGCAGTACTTC. This gives the protein CASSFSYEQYF.

This chain links TRBV11-2 with TRBJ2-3, with 8 bases that match TRBD2. This CDR3 is built from 13 residues. Germline V lookup: CDR1 SGHAT, CDR2 FQNNGV. The ends lost 5 bases at V and 8 bases at J; junction bases unmatched: 6. CDR3 nucleotides: TGTGCCAGCAGCCCGCGGGGGGCTCTTACGCAGTATTTT. It codes for CASSPRGALTQYF.

The chain combines TRBV3-1 (or the pseudogene TRBV3-2) with TRBJ2-7; a possible D gene is TRBD1 (6 bases). The CDR3 runs to 13 residues. Trimming removed 3 bases from V and 7 bases from J, with 13 bases in between. Germline CDR1 reads LGHDT; CDR2 reads YNNKEL (reference sequence). CDR3 region: CASSHTGHKEQYF. The DNA of the CDR3 is TGTGCCAGCAGCCATACAGGGCATAAGGAGCAGTACTTC.

This chain links TRBV15 with TRBJ2-7; perhaps TRBD2 as D (6 bases). Trimming pared 8 bases from V and 3 bases from J, leaving 14 bases between. Germline V lookup: CDR1 LNHNV, CDR2 YYDKDF (reference sequence). The CDR3 is 13 amino acids. Written as DNA, the CDR3 is TGTGCCACCTTGGGCGGGACCCACTACGAGCAGTACTTC. Translated, it gives CATLGGTHYEQYF.